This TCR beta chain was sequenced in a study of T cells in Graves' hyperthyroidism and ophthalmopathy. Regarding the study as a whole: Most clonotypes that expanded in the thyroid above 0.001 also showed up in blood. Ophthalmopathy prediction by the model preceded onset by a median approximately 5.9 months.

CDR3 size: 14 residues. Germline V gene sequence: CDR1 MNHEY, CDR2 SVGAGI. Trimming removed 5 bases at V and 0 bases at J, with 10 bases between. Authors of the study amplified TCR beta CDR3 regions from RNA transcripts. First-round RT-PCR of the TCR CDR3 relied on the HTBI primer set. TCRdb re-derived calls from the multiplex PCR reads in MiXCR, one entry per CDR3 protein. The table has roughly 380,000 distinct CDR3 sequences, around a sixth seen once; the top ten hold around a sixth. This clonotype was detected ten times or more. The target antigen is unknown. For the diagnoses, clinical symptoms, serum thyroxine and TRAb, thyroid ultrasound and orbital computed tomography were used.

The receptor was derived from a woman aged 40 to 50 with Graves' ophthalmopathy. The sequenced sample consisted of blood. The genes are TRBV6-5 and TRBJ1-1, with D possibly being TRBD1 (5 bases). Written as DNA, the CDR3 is TGTGCCAGCAGTCCGGGACGGTTGAACACTGAAGCTTTCTTT. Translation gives CASSPGRLNTEAFF.